Listed below are T cell receptor beta chains from one sample, sequenced in a study of T-cell memory formation after mild COVID-19. MiXCR, applied by TCRdb to the 5' RACE reads, yields one record per CDR3 protein. The repertoire has about 610,000 distinct CDR3 sequences, roughly 17% of them found once; the top ten carry 8.1%. Input material: PBMCs or a T cell subset sorted from them (not recorded which). The receptors originated from an adult woman who had mild COVID-19 (a few samples of this study predate the infection). Cell type and time point are not known. Each CDR3 is given with its conserved first and last residue. The order of the fields is clone size, D gene, J gene, V gene, CDR3 DNA, CDR3 protein. D genes are given only for firm matches. Some rows have no size entry. The others give once, few or many, or a class for an expanded clone.

size: few
D: NA
J: TRBJ2-2
V: TRBV4-1
DNA: TGCGCCAGCAGCCAAGTCTTCTCAGCGAACACCGGGGAGCTGTTTTTT
CDR3: CASSQVFSANTGELFF

size: few
D: NA
J: TRBJ2-2
V: TRBV12-3/TRBV12-4
DNA: TGTGCCAGCACTGGGCAGCACGGGGAGCTGTTTTTT
CDR3: CASTGQHGELFF

size: many
D: TRBD2
J: TRBJ2-7
V: TRBV5-6
DNA: TGTGCCAGCAGCTTGATGCTACTAGCGGAGAGCTCCTACGAGCAGTACTTC
CDR3: CASSLMLLAESSYEQYF

size: once
D: NA
J: TRBJ1-4
V: TRBV29-1
DNA: TGCAGCGTATCACAGGGCTATGAAAAACTGTTTTTT
CDR3: CSVSQGYEKLFF

size: few
D: NA
J: TRBJ2-2
V: TRBV6-2/TRBV6-3
DNA: TGTGCCAGCAGTTACACCCAGGGACTCCTCCACCCGCGGTGGGAGCTGTTTTTT
CDR3: CASSYTQGLLHPRWELFF

size: NA
D: NA
J: TRBJ1-2
V: TRBV5-5
DNA: TGTGCCAGCAGCTACGAAGGACAGTACGGCTACACCTTC
CDR3: CASSYEGQYGYTF

size: few
D: NA
J: TRBJ2-7
V: TRBV24-1
DNA: TGTGCCACCAGTGACACAGGCCACGAGCAGTACTTC
CDR3: CATSDTGHEQYF

size: many
D: TRBD1
J: TRBJ2-3
V: TRBV7-9
DNA: TGTGCCAGCAGCAGTAGACAGGGGGCGCGAGATACGCAGTATTTT
CDR3: CASSSRQGARDTQYF

size: many
D: NA
J: TRBJ2-1
V: TRBV3-1
DNA: TGTGCCAGCAGCCTAATCGGGGGCAATGAGCAGTTCTTC
CDR3: CASSLIGGNEQFF

size: many
D: TRBD1
J: TRBJ2-7
V: TRBV5-5
DNA: TGTGCCAGCAGCTTCCGGGACAGGTCCTACGAGCAGTACTTC
CDR3: CASSFRDRSYEQYF

size: NA
D: NA
J: TRBJ1-5
V: TRBV18
DNA: TGTGCCAGCTCACCAGTTGTCAGGGCTCAGCCCCAGCATTTT
CDR3: CASSPVVRAQPQHF

size: many
D: TRBD1
J: TRBJ1-6
V: TRBV7-9
DNA: TGTGCCAGCAGCTCCGGACAGGGTTTCTATAATTCACCCCTCCACTTT
CDR3: CASSSGQGFYNSPLHF

size: few
D: TRBD1
J: TRBJ2-5
V: TRBV7-3
DNA: TGTGCCAGCAGCTCCTCAGGGGGTAAAGAGACCCAGTACTTC
CDR3: CASSSSGGKETQYF

size: NA
D: NA
J: TRBJ2-5
V: TRBV20-1
DNA: TGCAGTGTTAACTCGGGGCTGGTACTCTCAGAGACCCAGTACTTC
CDR3: CSVNSGLVLSETQYF

size: few
D: NA
J: TRBJ1-2
V: TRBV20-1
DNA: TGCAGTGCTACCTACGTATCCGCGACCTCCTGGGGTGGCTACACCTTC
CDR3: CSATYVSATSWGGYTF

size: NA
D: TRBD2
J: TRBJ2-1
V: TRBV6-2/TRBV6-3
DNA: TGTGCCAGCAGTTACGCTAGCGGGAGACTCTACAATGAGCAGTTCTTC
CDR3: CASSYASGRLYNEQFF